A selection of T cell receptor beta chains follows, all from one sample in a study of blood T cell repertoires in COVID-19. Sequencing was performed with immunoSEQ multiplex PCR; in TCRdb, only in-frame clones are kept and a portion is missing. This sample has about 16,000 clones, with approximately 85% found just once. The material sequenced was peripheral blood. These receptor sequences come from a man at least 80 years old with active COVID-19. CDR3s include the opening cysteine and the closing phenylalanine or tryptophan. D genes are given only for firm matches. Rows give clone size only sometimes, using once, few, many, or a class for an expanded clone.

d_call: NA; j_call: TRBJ1-1; v_call: TRBV7-9; clone_size: once; cdr3_nt: TGTGCCAGCAGCTTTACACCGAACACTGAAGCTTTCTTT; cdr3_aa: CASSFTPNTEAFF
d_call: TRBD1; j_call: TRBJ2-7; v_call: TRBV27; clone_size: NA; cdr3_nt: TGTGCCAGCATGGGACAGTCCTCCTACGAGCAGTACTTC; cdr3_aa: CASMGQSSYEQYF
d_call: NA; j_call: TRBJ2-2; v_call: TRBV5-1; clone_size: NA; cdr3_nt: TGCGCCAGCAGCTACCCTCAGGGGCAGGGGAACACCGGGGAGCTGTTTTTT; cdr3_aa: CASSYPQGQGNTGELFF
d_call: TRBD2; j_call: TRBJ2-1; v_call: TRBV10-3; clone_size: NA; cdr3_nt: TGTGCCATCAGTGAAAGAGCGGGAGGGGGCAATGAGCAGTTCTTC; cdr3_aa: CAISERAGGGNEQFF
d_call: NA; j_call: TRBJ2-2; v_call: TRBV7-3; clone_size: once; cdr3_nt: TGTGCCAGCAGCTTAACAGGGGCCGGGGAGCTGTTTTTT; cdr3_aa: CASSLTGAGELFF
d_call: TRBD2; j_call: TRBJ2-5; v_call: TRBV7-2; clone_size: NA; cdr3_nt: TGTGCCAGCGGCATAGGGACTAGCGGGCGCGAGACCCAGTACTTC; cdr3_aa: CASGIGTSGRETQYF
d_call: TRBD1; j_call: TRBJ1-4; v_call: TRBV4-1; clone_size: NA; cdr3_nt: TGCGCCAGCAGCCACCTCCTGGGACAGGGGGGTGAAAAACTGTTTTTT; cdr3_aa: CASSHLLGQGGEKLFF
d_call: NA; j_call: TRBJ1-5; v_call: TRBV28; clone_size: NA; cdr3_nt: TGTGCCAGCACCGATACAGGGATCGAACCCCAGCATTTT; cdr3_aa: CASTDTGIEPQHF
d_call: TRBD2; j_call: TRBJ2-5; v_call: TRBV5-6; clone_size: NA; cdr3_nt: TGTGCCAGCAGCCCCGGGAGACTAGCGGGAATTTTGAAAGAGACCCAGTACTTC; cdr3_aa: CASSPGRLAGILKETQYF
d_call: NA; j_call: TRBJ2-2; v_call: TRBV4-3; clone_size: NA; cdr3_nt: TGCGCCAGCAGCCAGGGGGGAGTGAACACCGGGGAGCTGTTTTTT; cdr3_aa: CASSQGGVNTGELFF
d_call: NA; j_call: TRBJ2-7; v_call: TRBV30; clone_size: NA; cdr3_nt: TGTGCCTGGGGTAGCAAACCCTCCTACGAGCAGTACTTC; cdr3_aa: CAWGSKPSYEQYF
d_call: TRBD2; j_call: TRBJ2-7; v_call: TRBV4-3; clone_size: NA; cdr3_nt: TGCGCCAGCAGCCAACGACTAGCGGGAAACCACGAGCAGTACTTC; cdr3_aa: CASSQRLAGNHEQYF
d_call: NA; j_call: TRBJ1-1; v_call: TRBV10-2; clone_size: NA; cdr3_nt: TGCGCCAGCAGCGCCGGGGAAACTGAAGCTTTCTTT; cdr3_aa: CASSAGETEAFF